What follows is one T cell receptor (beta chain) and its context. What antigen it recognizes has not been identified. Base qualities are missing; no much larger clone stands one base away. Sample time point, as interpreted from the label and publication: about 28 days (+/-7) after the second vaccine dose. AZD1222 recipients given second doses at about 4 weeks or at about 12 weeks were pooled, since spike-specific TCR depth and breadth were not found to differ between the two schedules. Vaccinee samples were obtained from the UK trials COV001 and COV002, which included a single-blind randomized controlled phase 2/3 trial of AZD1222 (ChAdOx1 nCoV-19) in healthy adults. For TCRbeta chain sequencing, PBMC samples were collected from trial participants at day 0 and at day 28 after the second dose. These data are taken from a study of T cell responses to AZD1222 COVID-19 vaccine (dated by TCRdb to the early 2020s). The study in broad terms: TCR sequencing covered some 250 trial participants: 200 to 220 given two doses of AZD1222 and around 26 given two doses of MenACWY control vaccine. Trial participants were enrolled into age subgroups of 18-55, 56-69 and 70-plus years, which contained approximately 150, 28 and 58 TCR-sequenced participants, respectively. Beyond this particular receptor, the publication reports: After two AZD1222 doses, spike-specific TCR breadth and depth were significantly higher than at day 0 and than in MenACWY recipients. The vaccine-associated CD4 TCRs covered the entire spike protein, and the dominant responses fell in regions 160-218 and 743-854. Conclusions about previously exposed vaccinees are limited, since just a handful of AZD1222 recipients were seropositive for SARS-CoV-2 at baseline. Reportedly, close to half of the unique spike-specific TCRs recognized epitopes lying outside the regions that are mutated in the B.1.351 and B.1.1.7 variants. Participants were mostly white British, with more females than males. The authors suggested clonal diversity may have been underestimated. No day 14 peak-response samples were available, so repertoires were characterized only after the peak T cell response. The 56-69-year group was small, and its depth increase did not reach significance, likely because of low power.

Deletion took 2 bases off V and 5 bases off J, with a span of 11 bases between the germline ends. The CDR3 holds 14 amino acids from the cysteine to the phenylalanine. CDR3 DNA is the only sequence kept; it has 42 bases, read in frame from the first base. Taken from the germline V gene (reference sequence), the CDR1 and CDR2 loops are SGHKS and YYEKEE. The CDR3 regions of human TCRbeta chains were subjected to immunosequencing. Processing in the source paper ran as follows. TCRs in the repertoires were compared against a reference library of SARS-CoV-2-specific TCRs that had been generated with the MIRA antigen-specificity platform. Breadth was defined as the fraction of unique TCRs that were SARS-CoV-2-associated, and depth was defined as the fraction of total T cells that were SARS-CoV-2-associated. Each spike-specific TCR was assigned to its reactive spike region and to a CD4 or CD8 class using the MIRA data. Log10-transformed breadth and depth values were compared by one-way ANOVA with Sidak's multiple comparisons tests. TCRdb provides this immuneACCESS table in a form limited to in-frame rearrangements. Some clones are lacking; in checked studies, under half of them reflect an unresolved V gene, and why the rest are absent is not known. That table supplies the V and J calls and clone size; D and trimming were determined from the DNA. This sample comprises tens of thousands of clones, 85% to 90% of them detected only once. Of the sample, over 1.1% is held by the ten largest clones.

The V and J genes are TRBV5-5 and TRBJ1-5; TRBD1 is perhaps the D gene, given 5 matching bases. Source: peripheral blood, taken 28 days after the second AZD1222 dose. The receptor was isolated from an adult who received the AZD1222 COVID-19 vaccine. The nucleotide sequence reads TGTGCCAGCAGCTTTAGGGGCTCGGATCAGCCCCAGCATTTT. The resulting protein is CASSFRGSDQPQHF.